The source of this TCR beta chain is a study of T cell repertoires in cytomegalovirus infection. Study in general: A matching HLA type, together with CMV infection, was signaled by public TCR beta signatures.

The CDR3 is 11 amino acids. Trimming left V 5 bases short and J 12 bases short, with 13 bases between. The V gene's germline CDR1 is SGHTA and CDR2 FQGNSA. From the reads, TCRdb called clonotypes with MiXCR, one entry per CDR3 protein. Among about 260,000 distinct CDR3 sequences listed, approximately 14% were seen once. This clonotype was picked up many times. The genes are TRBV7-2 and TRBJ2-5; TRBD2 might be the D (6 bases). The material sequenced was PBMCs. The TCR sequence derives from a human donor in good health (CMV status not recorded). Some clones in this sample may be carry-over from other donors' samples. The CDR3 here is CASSPGLPKYF. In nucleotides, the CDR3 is TGTGCCAGCAGCCCGGGACTTCCCAAGTACTTC.